These 7 T cell receptor beta chains were sequenced from one sample in a study of blood T cells in healthy people across ages. A second about 7 to 12 cycle PCR used barcoded and J-beta primers. TCRdb redid the calling of the 5' RACE reads with MiXCR, one entry per CDR3 protein. The sample comprises some 710,000 distinct CDR3 sequences, 46% of which are singletons, and around 18% rests with the top ten. The sequencing sample was made of blood. Receptors originate from a man older than 75 in good health.

The chain joins TRBV20-1 to TRBJ2-1; D is possibly TRBD2 (6 bases). Trimming took 0 bases from V and 10 from J, leaving 28 bases between them. Germline CDR1 and CDR2: DFQATT and SNEGSKA (reference sequence). The CDR3 extends over 18 amino acids. The chain's CDR3 is CSARDLSDGRSSPYEQFF. For the CDR3, the DNA is TGCAGTGCTAGAGATCTTTCTGACGGGAGAAGTTCTCCATACGAGCAGTTCTTC.

Notes on this clonotype: The DNA is omitted, as the CDR3 cannot be located on it reliably, and the CDR3 follows TCRdb's listing. This rearrangement joins TRBV21-1 to TRBJ1-5; the DNA was not used to check the table's D call, TRBD1. TRBV21-1 is described as a pseudogene. The CDR3 spans 16 amino acids, including both terminal residues. The CDR3 reads CASPRVGRGSGQPQHF.

The chain employs TRBV9 and TRBJ2-2, with 9 bases fitting TRBD2. Germline-derived CDR1 and CDR2 are SGDLS and YYNGEE. The V and J ends lost 4 bases and 6 bases, in that order; junction bases with no gene match: 16. The CDR3 covers 18 residues. Here the CDR3 reads CASSPTLSAGGPPGELFF. CDR3 nucleotide sequence: TGTGCCAGCAGCCCTACCCTCTCGGCGGGAGGGCCCCCCGGGGAGCTGTTTTTT.

This clonotype was detected a few times. The chain recombines TRBV28 with TRBJ2-3, with TRBD1 as a possible D gene (6 bases). Germline values: CDR1 MDHEN, CDR2 SYDVKM. CDR3 size: 15 residues. Trimming removed 7 bases at V and 2 bases at J, with 16 bases between. This chain's CDR3 is CASTPQGALTDTQYF. CDR3 in DNA: TGTGCCAGCACCCCACAGGGTGCCCTCACAGATACGCAGTATTTT.

This clonotype was detected only a few times. This chain connects TRBV28 to TRBJ2-5; D possibly corresponds to TRBD1 (5 bases). The CDR3 has 15 residues. The V end was cut by 4 bases, the J end by 2 bases, with 14 bases between. Germline V gene sequence: CDR1 MDHEN, CDR2 SYDVKM. CDR3 DNA sequence: TGTGCCAGCAGTTCCTTACTGACAGATCAAGAGACCCAGTACTTC. Translated: CASSSLLTDQETQYF.

For this clonotype: Germline is not matched at one junction end, which may reflect a read error. The CDR3 DNA is TGTGCCAGCAGCGTAGCTGCCCCCACAGATACGCAGTATTTT. The encoded protein is CASSVAAPTDTQYF. The gene calls are TRBV7-9 and TRBJ2-3, with unresolved D. This CDR3 has 14 residues. Germline V gene sequence: CDR1 SEHNR, CDR2 FQNEAQ (reference sequence).

The chain combines TRBV6-4 with TRBJ2-1; tentatively, D is TRBD2 (7 bases). The CDR3 runs 14 residues. V was pared by 6 bases and J by 8 bases, with 17 bases between. CDR1 and CDR2 (germline): MRHNA, SNTAGT. CDR3: CASSPGGHSDEQFF. CDR3 nucleotides: TGTGCCAGCAGCCCGGGGGGCCACTCGGATGAGCAGTTCTTC.